These 28 T cell receptor beta chains originate from one sample sequenced in a study of T cell responses to AZD1222 COVID-19 vaccine. Using immunoSEQ multiplex PCR, the repertoire was profiled, and TCRdb retains in-frame clones only, with some absent. The sample records over 100,000 clones, around 90% being singletons. The sample was peripheral blood, taken on day 0 of AZD1222 vaccination. The receptors were sampled from an adult in good health.

The chain couples TRBV18 to TRBJ2-2; 7 bases map to TRBD1. CDR1 is KGHSH and CDR2 is LQKENI in the germline V gene. The CDR3 is 16 residues long. V lost 3 bases and J lost 2; bases outside the gene matches: 6. The CDR3 bases are TGTGCCAGCTCACCGAAAGGGACAGATAACACCGGGGAGCTGTTTTTT. It codes for CASSPKGTDNTGELFF.

The gene calls are TRBV30 and TRBJ1-3; D gene uncertain. With 1 base removed from V and 4 bases from J, the gap between germline ends came to 8 bases. The germline CDR1 and CDR2 sequences are GTSNPN and SVGIG (reference sequence). The CDR3 extends over 13 amino acids. The CDR3 DNA is TGTGCCTGGAGTGGATCAGCAGGAAACACCATATATTTT. Translated, it gives CAWSGSAGNTIYF.

The chain employs TRBV4-3 and TRBJ2-2, with no clear D. In germline, CDR1 is LGHNA, CDR2 YSLEER. There are 15 residues in the CDR3. With 0 bases removed from V and 8 bases from J, the gap between germline ends came to 13 bases. The CDR3 DNA follows: TGCGCCAGCAGCCAAGACCAATCCTCTGGGGGGGAGCTGTTTTTT. It codes for CASSQDQSSGGELFF.

This rearrangement joins TRBV27 to TRBJ2-7; D could derive from TRBD1 or TRBD2 (5 bases each). CDR3 length equals 13 residues. The V gene lost 5 bases and the J gene lost 4 bases, with 12 bases spanning the gap. Germline CDR1 and CDR2: MNHEY and SMNVEV (reference sequence). This chain's CDR3 is CASSDRGWYEQYF. Here the CDR3 DNA reads TGTGCCAGCAGTGACAGAGGGTGGTACGAGCAGTACTTC.

The rearrangement joins TRBV7-2 to TRBJ1-3, with D unresolved. Germline V CDR1 and CDR2: SGHTA, FQGNSA. This CDR3 comprises 19 residues. V was shortened by 4 bases and J by 0 bases, with 22 bases between the two germline ends. Written as DNA, the CDR3 is TGTGCCAGCAGCTCCCAATTGAGCGGGTATACCTTCTCTGGAAACACCATATATTTT. Protein sequence: CASSSQLSGYTFSGNTIYF.

The CDR3 protein is CASSYSPSSNEKLFF. For the CDR3, the DNA is TGTGCCAGCAGTTACTCCCCATCTTCCAATGAAAAACTGTTTTTT. The V gene is TRBV6-5, the J gene TRBJ1-4; D not resolved. The V end was cut by 0 bases, the J end by 5 bases, with 10 bases between. The CDR3 is 15 amino acids. Per germline, CDR1 MNHEY and CDR2 SVGAGI.

The J gene is TRBJ2-7, the V gene TRBV28; 11 bases map to TRBD1. Germline values: CDR1 MDHEN, CDR2 SYDVKM. V shed 1 base, J shed 3 bases, and the junction held 5 bases outside the gene matches. The CDR3 length is 16 residues. In DNA, the CDR3 is TGTGCCAGCAGTTTATACTCCGGGACAGGGGGCTACGAGCAGTACTTC. The encoded protein is CASSLYSGTGGYEQYF.

This chain uses TRBV28 with TRBJ2-1, with a possible D match to TRBD1 (5 bases). The CDR3 is 14 amino acids. V was shortened by 3 bases and J by 6 bases, with 12 bases between the two germline ends. Germline assignment: CDR1 MDHEN and CDR2 SYDVKM. The CDR3 reads CASSFNAGANEQFF. The DNA of the CDR3 is TGTGCCAGCAGTTTTAATGCTGGGGCCAATGAGCAGTTCTTC.

The chain joins TRBV19 to TRBJ1-2, with 7 bases that match TRBD1. The CDR3 contains 13 residues. V lost 9 bases to trimming and J lost 1 base; unmatched junction nucleotides: 5. The V gene's germline CDR1 is LNHDA and CDR2 SQIVND (reference sequence). Here the CDR3 reads CASGQAVNYGYTF. The DNA of the CDR3 is TGTGCCAGCGGACAGGCAGTTAACTATGGCTACACCTTC.

On this clone: The same CDR3 is also encoded by other DNA sequences in this sample. The genes are TRBV28 and TRBJ2-7; 10 positions match TRBD1. J was trimmed by 3 bases and V by 5 bases; bases with no gene match: 4. Germline lookup yields CDR1 MDHEN and CDR2 SYDVKM. The length of the CDR3 is 14 residues. DNA for the CDR3: TGTGCCAGCAGTCGAGGGGACAGGGGCTACGAGCAGTACTTC. As protein: CASSRGDRGYEQYF.

The gene calls are TRBV7-9 and TRBJ2-3; the match to TRBD2 covers 12 bases. The CDR3 is 16 amino acids. J gave up 2 bases and V 5 bases, and 5 bases lay outside the gene matches. Per germline, CDR1 SEHNR and CDR2 FQNEAQ (reference sequence). CDR3: CASSVLAGGPTDTQYF. CDR3 sequence (DNA): TGTGCCAGCAGCGTCCTAGCGGGAGGGCCCACAGATACGCAGTATTTT.

The chain carries TRBV3-1 (or the pseudogene TRBV3-2) and TRBJ1-1; D might be TRBD1 (6 bases). V lost 4 bases, J lost 5 bases, and 14 bases lay in between. Germline loops: CDR1 LGHDT, CDR2 YNNKEL (reference sequence). The CDR3 is made up of 14 amino acids. CDR3 sequence: CASSPILRGTEAFF. The CDR3 DNA reads TGTGCCAGCAGCCCAATCCTCAGGGGAACTGAAGCTTTCTTT.

This clone was detected a few times. The rearrangement joins TRBV4-3 to TRBJ2-7; TRBD1 aligns across 8 bases. V trimming: 4 bases; J trimming: 7 bases; junction bases outside the gene matches: 12. Germline V gene lookup returns CDR1 LGHNA and CDR2 YSLEER. This CDR3 region has 15 residues. CDR3 residues: CASSRRTGPDGEQYF. The CDR3, as DNA: TGCGCCAGCAGCCGACGGACAGGGCCCGATGGGGAGCAGTACTTC.

The chain employs TRBV4-2 and TRBJ2-7, with TRBD2 matching over 14 bases. The CDR3 loop spans 16 amino acids. CDR1 is LGHNA and CDR2 is YNFKEQ in the germline V gene. V was pared by 5 bases and J by 3 bases, with 6 bases of the junction left unmatched. The CDR3, as DNA: TGTGCCAGCAGCGGAGGGACTAGCGGGAGAAGCTACGAGCAGTACTTC. This sequence encodes CASSGGTSGRSYEQYF.

The chain carries TRBV6-5 and TRBJ1-3; tentatively, D is TRBD1 (5 bases). Germline values: CDR1 MNHEY, CDR2 SVGAGI. This CDR3 comprises 13 residues. V was cut by 8 bases and J by 1 base, with 9 bases left in between. Written as DNA, the CDR3 is TGTGCCAGCCAACAGGCGTCTGGAAACACCATATATTTT. Encoded protein: CASQQASGNTIYF.

This chain uses TRBV19 with TRBJ2-5; D may be TRBD1 (6 bases). Germline CDR1 and CDR2: LNHDA and SQIVND (reference sequence). The CDR3 extends over 16 amino acids. V was cut by 4 bases and J by 3 bases, with 18 bases left in between. CDR3 protein: CASSKITGTFEETQYF. The CDR3 nucleotides read TGTGCCAGTAGTAAAATAACCGGGACATTCGAAGAGACCCAGTACTTC.

This clone was counted a few times. For the CDR3, the DNA is TGCGCCAGCAGTCCTGGGGGGGGCCTGACAGATACGCAGTATTTT. It is translated as CASSPGGGLTDTQYF. The V and J genes are TRBV10-1 and TRBJ2-3; a possible D gene is TRBD2 (7 bases). The germline V gene encodes CDR1 WNHNN and CDR2 SYGVQD (reference sequence). V lost 5 bases, J lost 3 bases, and 15 bases lay in between. The CDR3 spans 15 residues.

The V and J genes are TRBV7-9 and TRBJ2-2; TRBD2 might be the D (5 bases). The germline CDR1 and CDR2 sequences are SEHNR and FQNEAQ (reference sequence). The V and J ends lost 0 bases and 6 bases respectively, with 17 bases between them. The CDR3 consists of 17 residues. The CDR3 protein is CASSLASDSTSAGELFF. In DNA form, the CDR3 reads TGTGCCAGCAGCTTAGCATCGGACTCCACTTCGGCCGGGGAGCTGTTTTTT.

The V and J genes are TRBV4-1 and TRBJ2-1; D remains unclear. The CDR3 length is 13 residues. The germline V gene encodes CDR1 MGHRA and CDR2 YSYEKL. V shed 4 bases and J shed 5 bases, with 9 bases lying between them. CDR3 nucleotides: TGCGCCAGCAGCCTCCAAGGAAACAATGAGCAGTTCTTC. It codes for CASSLQGNNEQFF.

The chain links TRBV5-1 to TRBJ2-2; 8 nucleotides align to TRBD1. The CDR3 is 14 amino acids. The ends lost 3 bases at V and 4 bases at J; junction bases unmatched: 2. Germline V lookup: CDR1 SGHRS, CDR2 YFSETQ. CDR3 loop: CASSYGQGTGELFF. For the CDR3, the DNA is TGCGCCAGCAGCTACGGACAGGGCACCGGGGAGCTGTTTTTT.

This clone was found once. The V and J genes are TRBV7-2 and TRBJ1-4, with a weak D call TRBD1 (5 bases). V dropped 5 bases and J dropped 4 bases, with 20 bases sitting between them. The length of the CDR3 is 17 residues. The germline CDR1 and CDR2 sequences are SGHTA and FQGNSA. CDR3 sequence reads: CASSLPRRDGFNEKLFF. The CDR3 DNA reads TGTGCCAGCAGCCTACCCCGCCGGGACGGTTTTAATGAAAAACTGTTTTTT.

The J gene is TRBJ1-6, the V gene TRBV10-3; D might be TRBD1 (5 bases). V lost 5 bases, J lost 3 bases, and 14 bases lay in between. This CDR3 contains 16 residues. Germline assignment: CDR1 ENHRY and CDR2 SYGVKD. CDR3 bases: TGTGCCATCAGTAAGACTGACAGCCACTATAATTCACCCCTCCACTTT. Its protein product is CAISKTDSHYNSPLHF.

V and J are TRBV11-1 and TRBJ2-3, with 8 bases matching TRBD2. Germline V gene lookup returns CDR1 SGHAT and CDR2 FQDESV (reference sequence). This CDR3 has 16 amino acids. With 1 base clipped from V and 4 bases from J, the junction kept 7 bases outside the gene matches. The CDR3 nucleotides are TGTGCCAGCAGCTTAGAAGCCAGCGGGAGCGCAGATACGCAGTATTTT. Amino acids: CASSLEASGSADTQYF.

This clone was observed a single time. This chain joins TRBV5-1 and TRBJ2-3, with D tentatively TRBD1 or TRBD2 (5 bases each). V was cut by 4 bases and J by 0 bases, with 12 bases left in between. Germline CDR1 reads SGHRS; CDR2 reads YFSETQ. This CDR3 is 15 amino acids long. CDR3 nucleotides: TGCGCCAGCAGCCGAGGGACGGCTAGCACAGATACGCAGTATTTT. This translates into CASSRGTASTDTQYF.

The genes are TRBV4-2 and TRBJ1-2; D possibly corresponds to TRBD1 (5 bases). This CDR3 spans 15 amino acids. Trimming removed 4 bases at V and 0 bases at J, with 12 bases between. Germline CDR1 reads LGHNA; CDR2 reads YNFKEQ. The CDR3 coding sequence is TGTGCCAGCAGCCTACGGGACCTCTCTAACTATGGCTACACCTTC. It translates to CASSLRDLSNYGYTF.

This chain uses TRBV11-3 with TRBJ2-7, with 7 bases that match TRBD1. The CDR3 runs 14 residues. Germline CDR1 is SGHNT and CDR2 is YENEEA. Trimming at V came to 5 bases and at J to 6 bases, leaving 10 bases not matched to a gene. CDR3 nucleotide sequence: TGTGCCAGCAGCGAGGGACAGTCTGAAGGCGAGCAGTACTTC. This encodes CASSEGQSEGEQYF.

The chain uses TRBV11-3 and TRBJ1-1, with D possibly TRBD1 on 5 matching bases. This CDR3 region has 15 residues. CDR1 SGHNT and CDR2 YENEEA come from the germline V gene. Trimming removed 5 bases at V and 7 bases at J, with 20 bases between. CDR3 amino acids: CASSPSGGMRGEAFF. The CDR3 nucleotides are TGTGCCAGCAGCCCGAGCGGGGGGATGAGGGGTGAAGCTTTCTTT.

The V gene is TRBV2, the J gene TRBJ1-6, with TRBD1 identical over 7 bases. This CDR3 is 13 amino acids long. V gave up 11 bases and J gave up 7 bases; unmatched junction bases: 8. The germline V gene has CDR1 SNHLY and CDR2 FYNNEI. This CDR3 is CAGAGQQNSPLHF. The CDR3 DNA is TGTGCCGGCGCGGGACAGCAAAATTCACCCCTCCACTTT. The entire variable domain, with the rest obtained from reference TRBV2 and TRBJ1-6, is as follows: EPEVTQTPSHQVTQMGQEVILRCVPISNHLYFYWYRQILGQKVEFLVSFYNNEISEKSEIFDDQFSVERPDGSNFTLKIRSTKLEDSAMYFCAGAGQQNSPLHFGNGTRLTVT.